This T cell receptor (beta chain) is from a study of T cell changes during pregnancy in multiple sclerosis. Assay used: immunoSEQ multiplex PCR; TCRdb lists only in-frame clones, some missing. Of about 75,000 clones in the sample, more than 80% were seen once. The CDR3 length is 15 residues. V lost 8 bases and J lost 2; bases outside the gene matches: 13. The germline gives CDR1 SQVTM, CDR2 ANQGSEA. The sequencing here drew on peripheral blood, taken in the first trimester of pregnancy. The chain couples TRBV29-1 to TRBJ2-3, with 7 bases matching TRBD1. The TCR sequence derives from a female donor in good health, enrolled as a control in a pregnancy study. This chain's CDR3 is CSTDRSGQNTDTQYF. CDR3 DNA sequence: TGCAGCACCGACAGGTCGGGACAGAACACAGATACGCAGTATTTT.